This record covers a single T cell receptor (beta chain). The antigen is unknown. This CDR3 has 17 residues. CDR1 DFQATT and CDR2 SNEGSKA come from the germline V gene (reference sequence). Unmatched junction bases numbered 15, after V lost 3 bases and J lost 5 bases. Extraction yielded at least 6 micrograms of total RNA per sample. PCR was performed a second time for roughly 7 to 12 cycles using a sample-barcoded 5' primer and a J-beta primer mix. One entry per CDR3 protein, called by TCRdb with MiXCR from the 5' RACE reads. This table holds 1.5 million to 2 million distinct CDR3 sequences, 34% found once. The data are from a study of blood T cells in healthy people across ages. Findings and limits, study-wide: The percentage of naive T cells correlated strongly with TCR beta diversity. PBMC samples, being unsorted, prevented any conclusive comparison of naive and antigen-experienced cells.

Sequencing used blood. The rearrangement joins TRBV20-1 to TRBJ2-7, with 11 bases identical to TRBD2. The TCR comes from a woman in her 30s in good health. The CDR3 DNA reads TGCAGTGCTAGCGTCGGGACTAGCGGACTTTGGGACGACGAGCAGTACTTC. It translates to CSASVGTSGLWDDEQYF.